These 8 T cell receptor beta chains share one sample of origin, sequenced in a study of T cells in Graves' hyperthyroidism and ophthalmopathy. Authors of the study amplified TCR beta CDR3 regions from RNA transcripts. The TCR CDR3 was amplified in a first-round RT-PCR using the HTBI primer set. TCRdb recomputed calls from the multiplex PCR reads with MiXCR, one row per CDR3 protein. The repertoire holds 750,000 to 950,000 distinct CDR3 sequences, with 38% as singletons. Sample: blood. These receptors were obtained from a man in his late teens or twenties with Graves' hyperthyroidism.

V and J are TRBV7-3 and TRBJ1-1; the match to TRBD1 covers 11 bases. Germline CDR1 and CDR2: SGHTA and FQGTGA. This CDR3 region has 17 residues. Trimming took 2 bases from V and 4 from J; bases not matched to a gene: 9. CDR3 nucleotide sequence: TGTGCCAGCAGCTTATGGACAGGGGGCACCTTTGCCACTGAAGCTTTCTTT. Protein: CASSLWTGGTFATEAFF.

This clonotype has more than one count but fewer than ten. The chain carries TRBV5-8 and TRBJ1-3; D unresolved. The V gene lost 2 bases and the J gene lost 0 bases, with 9 bases spanning the gap. The CDR3 contains 15 residues. The germline CDR1 and CDR2 sequences are SGHTS and YDEGEE. The CDR3, as DNA: TGTGCCAGCAGCTTCGGACCCAGCTCTGGAAACACCATATATTTT. Its protein is CASSFGPSSGNTIYF.

This clonotype was picked up one time. The gene calls are TRBV5-5 and TRBJ2-5; 9 positions match TRBD2. Germline assignment: CDR1 SGHKS and CDR2 YYEKEE (reference sequence). V shed 1 base, J shed 3 bases, and the junction held 7 bases outside the gene matches. CDR3 length: 16 amino acids. The CDR3: CASSLMAGGSEETQYF. The CDR3 region has the DNA TGTGCCAGCAGCTTGATGGCGGGAGGGAGCGAAGAGACCCAGTACTTC.

This clonotype was observed a single time. J is TRBJ1-2 and V is TRBV20-1; D perhaps matches TRBD1 (5 bases). CDR1 DFQATT and CDR2 SNEGSKA come from the germline V gene (reference sequence). Trimming took off 4 bases at V and 4 bases at J, with 16 bases between the two ends. There are 14 residues in the CDR3. This CDR3 reads CSANQGQASYGYTF. CDR3 nucleotide sequence: TGCAGTGCTAATCAGGGTCAGGCTTCCTATGGCTACACCTTC.

The rearrangement joins TRBV9 to TRBJ1-2, with TRBD1 matching over 8 bases. Germline V lookup: CDR1 SGDLS, CDR2 YYNGEE. With V trimmed by 3 bases and J by 2 bases, 6 bases remained unmatched. The CDR3 is 15 residues long. The chain's CDR3 is CASSARTGINYGYTF. The CDR3, as DNA: TGTGCCAGCAGCGCCCGGACAGGGATAAACTATGGCTACACCTTC.

Points on this clonotype: The conserved phenylalanine or tryptophan normally closing the CDR3 is absent here, so this likely arose from a read error. Because the CDR3's place on the DNA is in doubt, the DNA is left out and the CDR3 is given as listed by TCRdb. The chain joins TRBV11-2 to TRBJ2-5; the DNA was not used to check the table's D call, TRBD1. Germline CDR1 SGHAT, CDR2 FQNNGV. Ends included, the CDR3 has 15 residues. CDR3 sequence: CASSLDRGQGYTFGS.

This clonotype was counted ten times or more. J is TRBJ2-2 and V is TRBV29-1; D assignment may be TRBD1 or TRBD2 (5 bases each). V was pared by 5 bases and J by 6 bases, with 13 bases between. CDR1 is SQVTM and CDR2 is ANQGSEA in the germline V gene. The CDR3 runs 13 residues. This CDR3 is CSVHHRDAGELFF. For the CDR3, the DNA is TGCAGCGTTCACCATCGGGACGCCGGGGAGCTGTTTTTT.

Concerning this clonotype: At one of its ends the junction is not consistent with the germline gene, which may arise from a read error. The V gene is TRBV12-3 or TRBV12-4, the J gene TRBJ2-7, with 8 bases aligning to TRBD2. The CDR3 sequence is 14 residues long. As DNA, the CDR3 is TGTGCCAGCACTGCCCCCGGGAGGGTCTACGGGCAGTACTTC. It yields the protein CASTAPGRVYGQYF.